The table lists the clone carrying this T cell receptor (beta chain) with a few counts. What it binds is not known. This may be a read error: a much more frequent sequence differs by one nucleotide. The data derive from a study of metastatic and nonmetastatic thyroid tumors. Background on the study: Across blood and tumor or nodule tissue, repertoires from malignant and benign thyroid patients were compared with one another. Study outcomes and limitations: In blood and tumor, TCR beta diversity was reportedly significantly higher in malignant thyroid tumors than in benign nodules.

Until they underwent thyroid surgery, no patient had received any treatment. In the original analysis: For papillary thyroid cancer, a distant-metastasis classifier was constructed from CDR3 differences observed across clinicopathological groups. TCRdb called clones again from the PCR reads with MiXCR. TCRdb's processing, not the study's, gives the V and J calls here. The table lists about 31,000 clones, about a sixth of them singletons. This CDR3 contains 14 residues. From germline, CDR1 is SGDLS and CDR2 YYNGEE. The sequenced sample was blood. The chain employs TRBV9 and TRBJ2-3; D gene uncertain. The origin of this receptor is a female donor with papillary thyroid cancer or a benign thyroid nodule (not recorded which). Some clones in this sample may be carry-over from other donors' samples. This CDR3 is CASSVEGRAGTQCF. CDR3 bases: TGTGCCAGCAGCGTAGAAGGAAGGGCTGGTACGCAGTGTTTT.